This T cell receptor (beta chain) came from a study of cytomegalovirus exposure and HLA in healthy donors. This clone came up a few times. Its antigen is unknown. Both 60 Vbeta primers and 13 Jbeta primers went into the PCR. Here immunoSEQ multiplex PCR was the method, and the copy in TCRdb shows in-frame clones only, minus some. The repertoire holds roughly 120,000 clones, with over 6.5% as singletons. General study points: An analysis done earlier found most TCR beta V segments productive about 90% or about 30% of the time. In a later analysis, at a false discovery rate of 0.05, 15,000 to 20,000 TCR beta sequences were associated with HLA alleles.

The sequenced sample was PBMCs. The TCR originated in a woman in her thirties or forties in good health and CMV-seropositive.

The CDR3 here is CASSEREGEGNTIYF. The CDR3 DNA reads TGTGCCAGCAGTGAAAGAGAAGGGGAAGGAAACACCATATATTTT. V gene TRBV6-1 combines with J gene TRBJ1-3, with a weak D call TRBD1 (5 bases). V shed 2 bases and J shed 4 bases, with 12 bases lying between them. The germline CDR1 and CDR2 sequences are MNHNS and SASEGT. This CDR3 has 15 amino acids.